Following are 32 T cell receptor beta chains from one sample sequenced in a study of CD8+CD57+ T cells in acquired aplastic anemia. Template material for TCR beta VDJ and CDR3 profiling consisted of genomic DNA. Each CDR3 protein is one row after TCRdb ran MiXCR on the reads. This sample carries hundreds of thousands of distinct CDR3 sequences, 65% to 80% of them seen once, and the ten largest clones take 4%. Source material: sorted CD4+, CD8+, or CD8+CD57+ T cells (not recorded which) from PBMCs. Receptor source: a human donor in good health, serving as a control.

Only a few counts were recorded for this clonotype. The chain combines TRBV19 with TRBJ1-5, with 11 bases matching TRBD1. V dropped 4 bases and J dropped 6; count of bases not matched to a gene: 2. Germline-derived CDR1 and CDR2 are LNHDA and SQIVND (reference sequence). The CDR3 has 14 amino acids. The DNA of the CDR3 is TGTGCCAGTAGTAGCGGGACAGGGGGTCAGCCCCAGCATTTT. This codes for CASSSGTGGQPQHF.

This clonotype occurred many times. The V call is TRBV5-8, the J call TRBJ2-5; 7 bases map to TRBD1. The length of the CDR3 is 14 residues. Per the germline V gene, CDR1 is SGHTS and CDR2 is YDEGEE. J lost 1 base, V lost 3 bases, and 3 bases had no gene match. CDR3 protein: CASSSRDSQETQYF. CDR3 nucleotide sequence: TGTGCCAGCAGCTCTCGGGACAGCCAAGAGACCCAGTACTTC.

This sequence joins TRBV5-1 and TRBJ2-5; 8 bases match TRBD1. Germline V lookup: CDR1 SGHRS, CDR2 YFSETQ. The trim removed 8 bases at V and 5 bases at J, leaving 17 bases unmatched. The CDR3 is 16 amino acids. The CDR3 is CASRVQGDTYSETQYF. The CDR3 region has the DNA TGCGCCAGTCGAGTACAGGGGGATACCTATTCGGAGACCCAGTACTTC.

The chain carries TRBV9 and TRBJ1-6, with D unclear. The CDR3 extends over 15 amino acids. Between the trimmed V and J ends, which lost 2 bases and 8 bases, there was a span of 14 bases. Germline assignment: CDR1 SGDLS and CDR2 YYNGEE. The CDR3 loop reads CASSVKGGGDSPLHF. CDR3 sequence (DNA): TGTGCCAGCAGCGTTAAGGGTGGCGGGGATTCACCCCTCCACTTT.

The V and J genes are TRBV5-1 and TRBJ2-7; 13 bases are a match to TRBD2. The CDR3 spans 14 residues. V lost 6 bases and J lost 6; bases outside the gene matches: 6. Per the germline V gene, CDR1 is SGHRS and CDR2 is YFSETQ. The CDR3 DNA reads TGCGCCAGCACTACTAGCGGGGGGGCGACCGAGCAGTACTTC. Amino acids: CASTTSGGATEQYF.

The chain combines TRBV11-2 with TRBJ2-2, with 8 bases lining up with TRBD2. Trimming took 5 bases from V and 1 from J; bases not matched to a gene: 9. Germline assignment: CDR1 SGHAT and CDR2 FQNNGV. The CDR3 contains 17 residues. DNA of the CDR3: TGTGCCAGCAGCCGACGGATGGCGGGGGGGAACACCGGGGAGCTGTTTTTT. It encodes CASSRRMAGGNTGELFF.

This clonotype has a count of ten or more. The V call is TRBV5-1, the J call TRBJ1-6, with D hard to call. The CDR3 length is 14 residues. Trimming removed 2 bases from V and 9 bases from J, with 12 bases in between. Germline values: CDR1 SGHRS, CDR2 YFSETQ. CDR3 sequence reads: CASSLGLESSPLHF. For the CDR3, the DNA is TGCGCCAGCAGCTTAGGACTGGAGAGTTCACCCCTCCACTTT.

Comments on this clonotype: The junction shows a germline mismatch at one end, possibly a read error. The chain couples TRBV2 to TRBJ2-7; TRBD1 matches at 9 bases. From germline, CDR1 is SNHLY and CDR2 FYNNEI. This CDR3 has 13 residues. The chain's CDR3 is CASSEDRGGEQYF. The CDR3 coding sequence is TGTGCTAGCAGCGAGGACAGGGGAGGCGAGCAGTACTTC.

The chain has TRBV19 and TRBJ2-7; D perhaps matches TRBD2 (5 bases). From germline, CDR1 is LNHDA and CDR2 SQIVND (reference sequence). The CDR3 is 18 residues long. The CDR3 DNA reads TGTGCCAGCAGCTTGGGTCCAGAGCGGAAGGCCCAGTCCTTCGAGCAGTACGTC. Translating it yields CASSLGPERKAQSFEQYV.

This rearrangement joins TRBV7-8 to TRBJ2-5; 8 bases map to TRBD1. J gave up 4 bases and V 5 bases, and 6 bases lay outside the gene matches. There are 14 residues in the CDR3. The germline gives CDR1 SGHVS, CDR2 FQNEAQ. CDR3 coding DNA: TGTGCCAGCAGCCGGCAGGGGGCCGTAGAGACCCAGTACTTC. Translation: CASSRQGAVETQYF.

This clonotype has ten or more counts. The genes are TRBV7-2 and TRBJ2-2; D perhaps matches TRBD2 (7 bases). The CDR3 is made up of 16 amino acids. The V end was cut by 1 base, the J end by 6 bases, with 15 bases between. The germline gives CDR1 SGHTA, CDR2 FQGNSA. CDR3 protein: CASSLVPGGVPGELFF. Written as DNA, the CDR3 is TGTGCCAGCAGCTTAGTCCCGGGGGGCGTTCCCGGGGAGCTGTTTTTT.

There are a few counts of this clonotype. This may stem from a read error, because a much larger clone lies one nucleotide away. The chain joins TRBV5-1 to TRBJ1-1, with D possibly matching TRBD1 (5 bases). The CDR3 is 14 residues long. The V end was cut by 6 bases, the J end by 0 bases, with 12 bases between. Per germline, CDR1 SGHRS and CDR2 YFSETQ. Here the CDR3 DNA reads TGCGCCAGCATCGGGGGTGGGGTGAACACTGAAGCTTTCTTT. Residues: CASIGGGVNTEAFF.

This sequence joins TRBV4-3 and TRBJ1-2; D remains ambiguous. This CDR3 is built from 16 residues. V was clipped by 0 bases and J by 3 bases, with 14 bases between them. Germline CDR1 reads LGHNA; CDR2 reads YSLEER. The CDR3 region is CASSQEVTAPYYGYTF. The CDR3 DNA reads TGCGCCAGCAGCCAAGAAGTTACAGCGCCCTACTATGGCTACACCTTC.

The chain joins TRBV5-1 to TRBJ2-1, with 16 bases matching TRBD2. After removal of 4 bases from V and 5 bases from J, the junction contained 6 bases not matched to a gene. Germline V gene sequence: CDR1 SGHRS, CDR2 YFSETQ. There are 17 residues in the CDR3. CDR3 DNA: TGCGCCAGCAGCCCGGGACTAGCGGGGGGGATTAACAATGAGCAGTTCTTC. Translating gives CASSPGLAGGINNEQFF.

Note on this clonotype: Its ends do not fully match the called genes, so a read error is possible. The chain joins TRBV7-9 to TRBJ1-2; D is undetermined. Germline CDR1 reads SEHNR; CDR2 reads FQNEAQ (reference sequence). The CDR3 spans 15 residues. For the CDR3, the DNA is TGCGCCAGCAGCCCCAGGAGAGGGAATAACTATGGCTACACCTTC. Translation: CASSPRRGNNYGYTF.

The chain combines TRBV7-3 with TRBJ2-3; D is uncertain. V dropped 5 bases and J dropped 2 bases, with 8 bases sitting between them. The V gene's germline CDR1 is SGHTA and CDR2 FQGTGA. The CDR3 consists of 13 residues. The CDR3, as DNA: TGTGCCAGCAGCCACAGTGTCACAGATACGCAGTATTTT. It codes for CASSHSVTDTQYF.

This chain links TRBV7-8 with TRBJ1-2, with D perhaps TRBD1 (6 bases). The length of the CDR3 is 13 residues. Per the germline V gene, CDR1 is SGHVS and CDR2 is FQNEAQ. Trimming took 9 bases from V and 14 from J, leaving 25 bases between them. The CDR3 nucleotides read TGTGCCAGTAGGACAGCGGGGACCTATGGCGAAACCTTC. Its translation is CASRTAGTYGETF.

This clonotype was detected only a few times. The rearrangement joins TRBV7-9 to TRBJ2-7; maybe TRBD2 (5 bases). Germline-derived CDR1 and CDR2 are SEHNR and FQNEAQ (reference sequence). CDR3 size: 13 residues. Trimming removed 5 bases at V and 2 bases at J, with 10 bases between. The CDR3 region is CASSGWGAYEQYF. The DNA of the CDR3 is TGTGCCAGCAGCGGCTGGGGAGCCTACGAGCAGTACTTC.

This clonotype was seen many times. The chain is built from TRBV7-6 and TRBJ1-5; perhaps TRBD1 as D (5 bases). Germline loops: CDR1 SGHVS, CDR2 FNYEAQ. The CDR3 totals 13 residues. Trimming removed 1 base from V and 9 bases from J, with 10 bases in between. CDR3 coding DNA: TGTGCCAGCAGCTTAGGGCAGGGAGGGCCCCAGCATTTT. Its translation: CASSLGQGGPQHF.

This clonotype came up many times. The genes are TRBV29-1 and TRBJ2-5; D gene ambiguous. The germline gives CDR1 SQVTM, CDR2 ANQGSEA. Trimming took 6 bases from V and 5 from J, leaving 16 bases between them. The CDR3 is 13 residues long. CDR3 region: CSVPRPGGETQYF. The CDR3, as DNA: TGCAGCGTCCCCCGCCCGGGCGGCGAGACCCAGTACTTC.

In this sample, this clonotype turned up a few times. A read error may be the cause here, since a much bigger clone is one base away. The J gene is TRBJ1-3, the V gene TRBV19; no clear D gene. The CDR3 spans 13 residues. Per germline, CDR1 LNHDA and CDR2 SQIVND (reference sequence). The germline V and J ends were trimmed by 10 bases and 0 bases, with 10 bases remaining between them. The CDR3 loop reads CATKRNSGNTIYF. The CDR3 DNA reads TGTGCCACTAAACGGAACTCTGGAAACACCATATATTTT.

This chain links TRBV20-1 with TRBJ2-7; maybe TRBD2 (5 bases). The CDR3 totals 12 residues. Trimming shortened V by 3 bases and J by 6 bases, and 12 bases separated the two germline ends. CDR1 is DFQATT and CDR2 is SNEGSKA in the germline V gene (reference sequence). The CDR3 DNA is TGCAGTGCTAGGGAAGCGGTGGCCGAGCAGTACTTC. Translation: CSAREAVAEQYF.

Comments on this clonotype: A junction end diverges from the germline sequence, so it may reflect a read error. The gene calls are TRBV5-1 and TRBJ1-1; maybe TRBD1 (6 bases). Germline CDR1 reads SGHRS; CDR2 reads YFSETQ. The CDR3 is 15 residues long. CDR3 region: CASRFNRAGNTEAFF. The CDR3, as DNA: TGTGCCAGCAGATTTAACAGGGCCGGGAACACTGAAGCTTTCTTT. Complete variable domain (other parts from reference TRBV5-1 and TRBJ1-1): KAGVTQTPRYLIKTRGQQVTLSCSPISGHRSVSWYQQTPGQGLQFLFEYFSETQRNKGNFPGRFSGRQFSNSRSEMNVSTLELGDSALYLCASRFNRAGNTEAFFGQGTRLTVV.

The V gene is TRBV5-5, the J gene TRBJ1-2, with D possibly matching TRBD1 (5 bases). Germline V lookup: CDR1 SGHKS, CDR2 YYEKEE (reference sequence). The CDR3 totals 15 residues. V was clipped by 4 bases and J by 2 bases, with 15 bases between them. CDR3 DNA sequence: TGTGCCAGCAGCGAAGATCTCAGACAGAACTATGGCTACACCTTC. This codes for CASSEDLRQNYGYTF.

This clonotype was recorded many times. This chain uses TRBV19 with TRBJ2-5; D gene uncertain. The CDR3 sequence is 12 residues long. Germline CDR1 LNHDA, CDR2 SQIVND (reference sequence). Between the trimmed V and J ends, which lost 5 bases and 5 bases, there was a span of 9 bases. The CDR3 nucleotides read TGTGCCAGTAGTGGAGCTTTTGAGACCCAGTACTTC. Translation: CASSGAFETQYF. Full variable domain (remainder filled in from reference TRBV19 and TRBJ2-5): DGGITQSPKYLFRKEGQNVTLSCEQNLNHDAMYWYRQDPGQGLRLIYYSQIVNDFQKGDIAEGYSVSREKKESFPLTVTSAQKNPTAFYLCASSGAFETQYFGPGTRLLVL.

This clonotype was seen only once. This chain's CDR3 is CASGASTGGNNQPQYF. DNA of the CDR3: TGTGCCAGTGGTGCCTCGACAGGGGGCAACAATCAGCCCCAGTACTTC. The gene calls are TRBV19 and TRBJ2-5; TRBD1 matches at 10 bases. The junction had 18 bases not matched to a gene; V was cut back by 8 bases and J by 9 bases. The CDR3 sequence is 16 residues long. Germline V gene sequence: CDR1 LNHDA, CDR2 SQIVND (reference sequence). Full variable domain (outside the CDR3, taken from reference TRBV19 and TRBJ2-5): DGGITQSPKYLFRKEGQNVTLSCEQNLNHDAMYWYRQDPGQGLRLIYYSQIVNDFQKGDIAEGYSVSREKKESFPLTVTSAQKNPTAFYLCASGASTGGNNQPQYFGPGTRLLVL.

The chain couples TRBV5-8 to TRBJ1-6; 7 nucleotides agree with TRBD1. The CDR3 is 14 amino acids. Germline-derived CDR1 and CDR2 are SGHTS and YDEGEE. V was clipped by 4 bases and J by 11 bases; unmatched bases: 9. The CDR3 is CASSVGGQKPPLHF. The CDR3 DNA reads TGTGCCAGCAGCGTAGGGGGACAGAAGCCACCCCTCCACTTT.

This clonotype was observed at least ten times. This chain connects TRBV7-9 to TRBJ1-5; possibly TRBD1 for D (6 bases). This CDR3 spans 15 amino acids. CDR1 SEHNR and CDR2 FQNEAQ come from the germline V gene (reference sequence). The germline V and J ends were trimmed by 7 bases and 1 base, with 14 bases remaining between them. CDR3 sequence reads: CASTEDSGSNQPQHF. DNA of the CDR3: TGTGCCAGCACCGAGGACAGCGGGAGCAATCAGCCCCAGCATTTT.

The chain is built from TRBV10-3 and TRBJ2-7, with D hard to call. The CDR3 runs 13 residues. Germline V gene data show CDR1 as ENHRY and CDR2 as SYGVKD. V was clipped by 10 bases and J by 3 bases, with 16 bases between them. CDR3 loop: CASFSYAGYEQYF. The CDR3 DNA sequence: TGTGCCAGCTTTTCGTACGCTGGCTACGAGCAGTACTTC.

The chain uses TRBV20-1 and TRBJ2-7, with D possibly called TRBD1 or TRBD2 (5 bases each). Germline CDR1 DFQATT, CDR2 SNEGSKA (reference sequence). The CDR3 runs 15 residues. The CDR3: CSVAARGSPSYEQYF. CDR3 DNA: TGCAGCGTCGCGGCGAGGGGCAGCCCTTCTTACGAGCAGTACTTC.

In its sample, this clonotype was seen many times. CDR3: CSAEEQTSTDTQYF. The CDR3 DNA reads TGCAGTGCGGAGGAACAAACTAGCACAGATACGCAGTATTTT. The V call is TRBV20-1, the J call TRBJ2-3, with TRBD2 as a possible D gene (5 bases). Looked up from germline, CDR1 is DFQATT and CDR2 is SNEGSKA (reference sequence). This CDR3 has 14 amino acids. Trimming stripped 6 bases from V and 0 bases from J, with 13 bases between.

To note about this clonotype: Relative to the germline gene, one junction end is altered; a read error may explain this. V and J are TRBV19 and TRBJ1-2; possibly TRBD1 for D (5 bases). CDR1 is LNHDA and CDR2 is SQIVND in the germline V gene (reference sequence). CDR3 size: 16 residues. As DNA, the CDR3 is TGTGCCAGTAGTATAGACGGGGCAGCGCTCGTCAATGGCTATACCTTC. Translating it yields CASSIDGAALVNGYTF.